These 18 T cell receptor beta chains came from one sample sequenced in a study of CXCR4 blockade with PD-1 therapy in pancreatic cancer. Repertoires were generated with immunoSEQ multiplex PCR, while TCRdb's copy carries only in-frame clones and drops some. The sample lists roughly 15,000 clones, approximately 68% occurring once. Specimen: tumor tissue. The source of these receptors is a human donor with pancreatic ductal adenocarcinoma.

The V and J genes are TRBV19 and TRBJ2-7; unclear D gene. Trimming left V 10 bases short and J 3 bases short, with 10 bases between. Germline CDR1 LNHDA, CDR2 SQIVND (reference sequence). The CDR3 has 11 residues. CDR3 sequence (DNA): TGTGCCACTCGATGGGGCTACGAGCAGTACTTC. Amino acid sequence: CATRWGYEQYF.

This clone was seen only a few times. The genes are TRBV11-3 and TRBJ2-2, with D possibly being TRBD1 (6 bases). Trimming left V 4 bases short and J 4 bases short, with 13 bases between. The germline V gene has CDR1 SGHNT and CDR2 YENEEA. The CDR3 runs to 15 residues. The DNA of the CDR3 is TGTGCCAGCAGCTCCAGGGGCCTGGGCACCGGGGAGCTGTTTTTT. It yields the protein CASSSRGLGTGELFF.

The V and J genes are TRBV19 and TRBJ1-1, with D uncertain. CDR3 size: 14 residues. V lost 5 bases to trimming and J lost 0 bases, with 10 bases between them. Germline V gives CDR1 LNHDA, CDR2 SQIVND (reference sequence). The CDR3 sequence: CASSSLLLNTEAFF. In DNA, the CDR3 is TGTGCCAGTAGTTCCCTTTTACTGAACACTGAAGCTTTCTTT.

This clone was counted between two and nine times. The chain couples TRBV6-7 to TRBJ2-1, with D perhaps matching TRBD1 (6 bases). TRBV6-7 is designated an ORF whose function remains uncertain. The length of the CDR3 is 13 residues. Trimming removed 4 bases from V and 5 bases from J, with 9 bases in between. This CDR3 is CASSLNRDNEQFF. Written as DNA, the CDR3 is TGTGCCAGCAGTTTAAACAGGGACAATGAGCAGTTCTTC.

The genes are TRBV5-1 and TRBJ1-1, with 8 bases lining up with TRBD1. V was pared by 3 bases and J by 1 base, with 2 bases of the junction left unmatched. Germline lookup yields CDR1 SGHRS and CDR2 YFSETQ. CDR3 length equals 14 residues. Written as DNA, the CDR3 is TGCGCCAGCAGCTCTCAGGGGGCGAACACTGAAGCTTTCTTT. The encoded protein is CASSSQGANTEAFF. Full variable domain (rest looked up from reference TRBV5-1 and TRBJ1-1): KAGVTQTPRYLIKTRGQQVTLSCSPISGHRSVSWYQQTPGQGLQFLFEYFSETQRNKGNFPGRFSGRQFSNSRSEMNVSTLELGDSALYLCASSSQGANTEAFFGQGTRLTVV.

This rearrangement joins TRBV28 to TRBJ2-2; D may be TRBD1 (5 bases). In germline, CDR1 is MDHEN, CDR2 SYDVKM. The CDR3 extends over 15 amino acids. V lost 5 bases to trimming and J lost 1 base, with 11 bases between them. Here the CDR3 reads CASSPYGQNTGELFF. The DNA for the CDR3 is TGTGCCAGCAGTCCCTATGGACAGAACACCGGGGAGCTGTTTTTT.

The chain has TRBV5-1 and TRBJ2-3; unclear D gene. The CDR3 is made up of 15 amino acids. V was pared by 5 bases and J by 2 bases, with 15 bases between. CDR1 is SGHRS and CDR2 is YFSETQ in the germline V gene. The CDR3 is CASSSTSSSTDTQYF. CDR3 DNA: TGCGCCAGCAGTTCGACTTCTTCCTCCACAGATACGCAGTATTTT.

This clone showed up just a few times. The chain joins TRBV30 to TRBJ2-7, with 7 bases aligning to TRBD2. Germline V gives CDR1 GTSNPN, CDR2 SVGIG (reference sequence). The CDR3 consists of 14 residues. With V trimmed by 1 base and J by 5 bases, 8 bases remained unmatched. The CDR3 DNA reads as TGTGCCTGGAGTGCCTCCCGGGAGGTAAACGAGCAGTACTTC. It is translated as CAWSASREVNEQYF.

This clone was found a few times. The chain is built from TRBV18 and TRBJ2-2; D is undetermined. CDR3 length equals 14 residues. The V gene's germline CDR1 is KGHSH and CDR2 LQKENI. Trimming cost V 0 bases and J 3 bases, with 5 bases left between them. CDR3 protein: CASSPPGDTGELFF. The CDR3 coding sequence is TGTGCCAGCTCACCACCAGGAGACACCGGGGAGCTGTTTTTT. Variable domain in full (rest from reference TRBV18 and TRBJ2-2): NAGVMQNPRHLVRRRGQEARLRCSPMKGHSHVYWYRQLPEEGLKFMVYLQKENIIDESGMPKERFSAEFPKEGPSILRIQQVVRGDSAAYFCASSPPGDTGELFFGEGSRLTVL.

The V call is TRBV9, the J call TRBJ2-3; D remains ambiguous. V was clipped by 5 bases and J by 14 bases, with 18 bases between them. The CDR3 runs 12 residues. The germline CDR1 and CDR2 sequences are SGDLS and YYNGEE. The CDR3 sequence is CASSPTDTSWYF. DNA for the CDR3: TGTGCCAGCAGTCCTACAGATACGTCATGGTATTTT.

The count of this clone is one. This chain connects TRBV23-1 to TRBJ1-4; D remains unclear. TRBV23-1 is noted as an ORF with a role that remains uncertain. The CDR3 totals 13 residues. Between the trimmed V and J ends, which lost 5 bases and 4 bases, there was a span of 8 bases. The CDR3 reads CASSKGVNEKLFF. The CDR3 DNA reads TGCGCCAGCAGTAAAGGCGTTAATGAAAAACTGTTTTTT.

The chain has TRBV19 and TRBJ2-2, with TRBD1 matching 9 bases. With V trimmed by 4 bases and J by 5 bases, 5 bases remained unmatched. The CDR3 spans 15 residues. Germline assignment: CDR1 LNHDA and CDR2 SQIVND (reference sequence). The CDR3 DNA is TGTGCCAGTAGTACGAGGACAGGGGCTACCGGGGAGCTGTTTTTT. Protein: CASSTRTGATGELFF.

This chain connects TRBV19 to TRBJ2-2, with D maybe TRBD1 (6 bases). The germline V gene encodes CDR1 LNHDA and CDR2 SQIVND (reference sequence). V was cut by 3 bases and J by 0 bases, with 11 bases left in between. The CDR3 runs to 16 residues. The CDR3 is CASSIPTGSNTGELFF. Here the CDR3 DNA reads TGTGCCAGTAGTATTCCGACAGGCTCGAACACCGGGGAGCTGTTTTTT.

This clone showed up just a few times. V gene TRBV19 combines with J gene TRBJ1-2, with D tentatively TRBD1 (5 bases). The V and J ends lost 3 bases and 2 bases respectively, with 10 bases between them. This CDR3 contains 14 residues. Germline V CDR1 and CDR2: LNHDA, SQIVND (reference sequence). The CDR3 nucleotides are TGTGCCAGTAGTATTGCGGACAAAAACTATGGCTACACCTTC. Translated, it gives CASSIADKNYGYTF.

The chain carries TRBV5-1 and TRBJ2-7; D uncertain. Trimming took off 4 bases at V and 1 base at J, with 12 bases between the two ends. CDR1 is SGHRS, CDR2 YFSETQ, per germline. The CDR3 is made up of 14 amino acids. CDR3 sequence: CASSPELSSYEQYF. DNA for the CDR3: TGCGCCAGCAGCCCGGAATTAAGTTCCTACGAGCAGTACTTC. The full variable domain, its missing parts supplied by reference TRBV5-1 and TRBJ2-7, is KAGVTQTPRYLIKTRGQQVTLSCSPISGHRSVSWYQQTPGQGLQFLFEYFSETQRNKGNFPGRFSGRQFSNSRSEMNVSTLELGDSALYLCASSPELSSYEQYFGPGTRLTVT.

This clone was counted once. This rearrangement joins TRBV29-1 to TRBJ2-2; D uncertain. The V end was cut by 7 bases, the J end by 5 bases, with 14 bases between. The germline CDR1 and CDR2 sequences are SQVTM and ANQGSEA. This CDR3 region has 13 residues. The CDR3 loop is CSAGTMGTGELFF. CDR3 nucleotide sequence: TGCAGCGCTGGAACAATGGGGACCGGGGAGCTGTTTTTT.

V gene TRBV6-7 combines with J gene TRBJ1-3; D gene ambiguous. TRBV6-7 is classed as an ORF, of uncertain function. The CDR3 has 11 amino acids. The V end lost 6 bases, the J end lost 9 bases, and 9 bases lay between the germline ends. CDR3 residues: CASRRGGTIYF. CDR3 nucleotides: TGTGCCAGCAGACGGGGAGGCACCATATATTTT.

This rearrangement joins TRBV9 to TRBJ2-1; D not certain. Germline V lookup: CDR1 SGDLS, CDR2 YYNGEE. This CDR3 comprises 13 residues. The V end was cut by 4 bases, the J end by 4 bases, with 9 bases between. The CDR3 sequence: CASSMFQYNEQFF. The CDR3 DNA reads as TGTGCCAGCAGCATGTTCCAGTACAATGAGCAGTTCTTC.